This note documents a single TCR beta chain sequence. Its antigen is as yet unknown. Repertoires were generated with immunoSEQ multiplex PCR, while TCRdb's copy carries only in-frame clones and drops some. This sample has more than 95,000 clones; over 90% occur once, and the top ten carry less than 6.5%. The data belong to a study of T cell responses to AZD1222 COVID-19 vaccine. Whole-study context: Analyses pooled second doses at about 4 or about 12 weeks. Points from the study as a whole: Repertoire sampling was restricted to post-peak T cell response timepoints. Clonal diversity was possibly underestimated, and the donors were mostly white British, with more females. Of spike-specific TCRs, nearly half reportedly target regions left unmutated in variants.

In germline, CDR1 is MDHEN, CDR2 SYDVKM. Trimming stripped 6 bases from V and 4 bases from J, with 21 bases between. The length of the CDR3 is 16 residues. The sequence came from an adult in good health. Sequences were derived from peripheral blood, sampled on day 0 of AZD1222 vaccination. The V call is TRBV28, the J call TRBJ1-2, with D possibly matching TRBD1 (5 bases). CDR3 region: CASSLPGPRGPYGYTF. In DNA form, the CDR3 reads TGTGCCAGCAGCCTTCCCGGACCGAGGGGACCCTATGGCTACACCTTC.